The present entry profiles one T cell receptor (beta chain) with its context. The antigen is not known. The PCR contained 60 Vbeta and 13 Jbeta primers. Produced via immunoSEQ multiplex PCR; TCRdb's table is partial and in-frame only. In the table there are 170,000 or so clones, 80% to 85% of which are singletons. The data derive from a study of cytomegalovirus exposure and HLA in healthy donors. Broader study findings: CMV serostatus was the sole immune exposure information available. A later analysis showed that HLA-associated TCR beta chains had undergone more clonal expansion than equally common others. With DRB1 most and HLA-C fewest, TCR association rates differed between HLA loci in a later analysis. As a later analysis revealed, most CMV-associated TCR beta chains appeared HLA-restricted.

V was clipped by 2 bases and J by 3 bases; unmatched bases: 16. Germline CDR1 reads LGHNT; CDR2 reads FRNRAP. This CDR3 has 21 residues. The sample comprised PBMCs. The source of this sequence is a boy younger than 10 in good health and CMV-seronegative. J is TRBJ2-3 and V is TRBV12-5; 14 nucleotides match TRBD2. CDR3 DNA sequence: TGTGCTAGTGGTTTGTACCTTTTGGGGGGACTAGCGGGAGAGAGGACAGATACGCAGTATTTT. Protein product: CASGLYLLGGLAGERTDTQYF.